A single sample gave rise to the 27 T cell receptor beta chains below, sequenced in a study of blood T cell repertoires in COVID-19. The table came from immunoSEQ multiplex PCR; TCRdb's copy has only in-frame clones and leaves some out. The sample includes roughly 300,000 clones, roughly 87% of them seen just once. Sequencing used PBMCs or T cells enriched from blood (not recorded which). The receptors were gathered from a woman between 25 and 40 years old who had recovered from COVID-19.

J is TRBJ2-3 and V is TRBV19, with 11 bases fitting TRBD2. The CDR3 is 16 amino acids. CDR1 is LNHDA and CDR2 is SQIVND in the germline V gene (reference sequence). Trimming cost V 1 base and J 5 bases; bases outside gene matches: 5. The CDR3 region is CASSIGLAGGLDTQYF. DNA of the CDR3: TGTGCCAGTAGTATAGGTCTAGCGGGGGGCCTAGATACGCAGTATTTT.

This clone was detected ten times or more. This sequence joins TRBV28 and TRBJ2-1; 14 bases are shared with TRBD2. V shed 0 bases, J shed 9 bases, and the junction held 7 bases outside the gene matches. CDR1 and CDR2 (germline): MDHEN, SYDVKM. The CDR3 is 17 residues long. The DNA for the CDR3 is TGTGCCAGCAGTTTATGGAGACTAGCGGGGGGGCCGGGTGAGCAGTTCTTC. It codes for CASSLWRLAGGPGEQFF.

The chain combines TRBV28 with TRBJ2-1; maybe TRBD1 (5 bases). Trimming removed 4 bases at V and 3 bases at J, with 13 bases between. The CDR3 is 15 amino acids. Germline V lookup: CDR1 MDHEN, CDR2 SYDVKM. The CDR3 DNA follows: TGTGCCAGCAGTTGGCGACAGACTTTCTACAATGAGCAGTTCTTC. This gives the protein CASSWRQTFYNEQFF.

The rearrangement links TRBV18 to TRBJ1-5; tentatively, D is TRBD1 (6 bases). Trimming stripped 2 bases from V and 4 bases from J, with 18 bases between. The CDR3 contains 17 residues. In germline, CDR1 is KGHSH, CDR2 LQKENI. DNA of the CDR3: TGTGCCAGCTCACCAATCCCCCCAGGGGCAGGGAATCAGCCCCAGCATTTT. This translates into CASSPIPPGAGNQPQHF.

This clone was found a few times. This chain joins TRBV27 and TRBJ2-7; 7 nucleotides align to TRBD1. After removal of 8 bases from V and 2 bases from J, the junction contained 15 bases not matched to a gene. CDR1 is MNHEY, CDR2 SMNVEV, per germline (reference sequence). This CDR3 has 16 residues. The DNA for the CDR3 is TGTGCCAGCCGAAAACCGGGACAGCAAGTCCCCTACGAGCAGTACTTC. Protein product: CASRKPGQQVPYEQYF.

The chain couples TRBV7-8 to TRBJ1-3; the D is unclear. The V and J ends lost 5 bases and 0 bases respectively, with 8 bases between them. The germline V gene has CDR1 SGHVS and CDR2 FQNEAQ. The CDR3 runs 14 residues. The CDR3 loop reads CASSRGDSGNTIYF. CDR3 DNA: TGTGCCAGCAGCCGAGGAGACTCTGGAAACACCATATATTTT.

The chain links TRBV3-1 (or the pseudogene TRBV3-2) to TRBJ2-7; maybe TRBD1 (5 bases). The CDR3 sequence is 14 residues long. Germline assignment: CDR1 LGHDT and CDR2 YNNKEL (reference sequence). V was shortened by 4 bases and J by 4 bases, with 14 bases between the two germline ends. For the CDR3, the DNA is TGTGCCAGCAGCCCTGCCCGACAGTATTACGAGCAGTACTTC. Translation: CASSPARQYYEQYF.

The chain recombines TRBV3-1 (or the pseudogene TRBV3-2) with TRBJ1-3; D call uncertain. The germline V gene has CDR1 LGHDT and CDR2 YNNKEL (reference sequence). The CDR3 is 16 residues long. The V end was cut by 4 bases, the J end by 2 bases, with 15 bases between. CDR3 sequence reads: CASSLNLGETGNTIYF. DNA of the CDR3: TGTGCCAGCAGCCTGAATCTCGGTGAAACTGGAAACACCATATATTTT.

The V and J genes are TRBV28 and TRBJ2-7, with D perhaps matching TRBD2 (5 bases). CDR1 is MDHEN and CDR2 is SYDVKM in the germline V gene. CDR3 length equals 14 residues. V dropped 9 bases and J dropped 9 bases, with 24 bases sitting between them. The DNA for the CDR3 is TGTGCCAGTGGGCTCACGAGGGCCTACGAAGTGCAGTACTTC. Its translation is CASGLTRAYEVQYF.

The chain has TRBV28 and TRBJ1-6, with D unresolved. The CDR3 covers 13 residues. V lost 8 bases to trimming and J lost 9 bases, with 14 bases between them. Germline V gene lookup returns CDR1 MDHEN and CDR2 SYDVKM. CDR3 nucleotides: TGTGCCAGCTTGTCGTTTCGGGGTTCACCCCTCCACTTT. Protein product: CASLSFRGSPLHF. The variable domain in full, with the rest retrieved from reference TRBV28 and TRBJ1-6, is DVKVTQSSRYLVKRTGEKVFLECVQDMDHENMFWYRQDPGLGLRLIYFSYDVKMKEKGDIPEGYSVSREKKERFSLILESASTNQTSMYLCASLSFRGSPLHFGNGTRLTVT.

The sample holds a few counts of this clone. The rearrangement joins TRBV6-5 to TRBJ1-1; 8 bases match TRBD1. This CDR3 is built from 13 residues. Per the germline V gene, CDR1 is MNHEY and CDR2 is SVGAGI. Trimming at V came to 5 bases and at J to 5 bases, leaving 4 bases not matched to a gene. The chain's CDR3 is CASSKQGGTEAFF. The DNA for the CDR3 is TGTGCCAGCAGTAAACAGGGGGGAACTGAAGCTTTCTTT.

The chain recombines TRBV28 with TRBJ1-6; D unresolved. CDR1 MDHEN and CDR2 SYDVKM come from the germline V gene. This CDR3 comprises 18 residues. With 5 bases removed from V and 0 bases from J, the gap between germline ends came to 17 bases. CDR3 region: CASSGREGLGSYNSPLHF. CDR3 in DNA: TGTGCCAGCAGTGGGAGGGAAGGGCTTGGCTCCTATAATTCACCCCTCCACTTT. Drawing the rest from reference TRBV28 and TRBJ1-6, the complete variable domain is DVKVTQSSRYLVKRTGEKVFLECVQDMDHENMFWYRQDPGLGLRLIYFSYDVKMKEKGDIPEGYSVSREKKERFSLILESASTNQTSMYLCASSGREGLGSYNSPLHFGNGTRLTVT.

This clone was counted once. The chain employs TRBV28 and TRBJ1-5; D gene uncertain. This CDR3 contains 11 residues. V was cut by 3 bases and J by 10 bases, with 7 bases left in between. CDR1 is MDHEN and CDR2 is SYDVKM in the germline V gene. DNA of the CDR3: TGTGCCAGCAGTTTCCGGGGTCCCCAGCATTTT. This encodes CASSFRGPQHF.

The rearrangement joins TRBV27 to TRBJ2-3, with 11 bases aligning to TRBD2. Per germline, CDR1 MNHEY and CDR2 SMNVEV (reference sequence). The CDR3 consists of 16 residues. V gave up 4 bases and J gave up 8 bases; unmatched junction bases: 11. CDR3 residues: CASSSGLAGAEGTQYF. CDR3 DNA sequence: TGTGCCAGCAGTTCCGGACTAGCGGGTGCTGAGGGTACGCAGTATTTT.

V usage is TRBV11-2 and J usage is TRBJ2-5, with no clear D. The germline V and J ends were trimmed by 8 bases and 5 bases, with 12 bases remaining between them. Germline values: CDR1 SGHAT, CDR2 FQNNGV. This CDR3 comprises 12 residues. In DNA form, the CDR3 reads TGTGCCAGCTTAGGAGTTGGCGAGACCCAGTACTTC. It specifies CASLGVGETQYF.

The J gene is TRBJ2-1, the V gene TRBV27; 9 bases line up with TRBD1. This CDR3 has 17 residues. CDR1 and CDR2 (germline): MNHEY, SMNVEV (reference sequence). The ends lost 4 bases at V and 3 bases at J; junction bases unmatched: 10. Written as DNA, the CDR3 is TGTGCCAGCAGTTCGATCTCGGGACAGGGCTACTACAATGAGCAGTTCTTC. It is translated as CASSSISGQGYYNEQFF.

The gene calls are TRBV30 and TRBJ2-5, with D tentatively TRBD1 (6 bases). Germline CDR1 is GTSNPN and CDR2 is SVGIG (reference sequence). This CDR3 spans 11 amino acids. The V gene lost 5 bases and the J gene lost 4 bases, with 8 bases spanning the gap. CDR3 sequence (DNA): TGTGCCTGGCTGGACAGAGAGACCCAGTACTTC. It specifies CAWLDRETQYF.

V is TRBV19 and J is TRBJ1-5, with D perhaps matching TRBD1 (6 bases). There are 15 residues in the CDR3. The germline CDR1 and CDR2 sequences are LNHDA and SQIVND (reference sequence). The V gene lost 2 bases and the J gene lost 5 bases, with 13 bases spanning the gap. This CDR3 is CASSIRARGHQPQHF. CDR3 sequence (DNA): TGTGCCAGTAGTATAAGGGCCAGGGGCCATCAGCCCCAGCATTTT. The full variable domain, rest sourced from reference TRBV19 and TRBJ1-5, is DGGITQSPKYLFRKEGQNVTLSCEQNLNHDAMYWYRQDPGQGLRLIYYSQIVNDFQKGDIAEGYSVSREKKESFPLTVTSAQKNPTAFYLCASSIRARGHQPQHFGDGTRLSIL.

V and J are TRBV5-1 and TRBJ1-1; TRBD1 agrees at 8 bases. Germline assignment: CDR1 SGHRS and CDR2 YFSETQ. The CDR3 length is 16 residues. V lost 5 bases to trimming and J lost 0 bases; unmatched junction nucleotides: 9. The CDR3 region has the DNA TGCGCCAGCAGGGTTGGGACAGGCTACTTGAACACTGAAGCTTTCTTT. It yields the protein CASRVGTGYLNTEAFF.

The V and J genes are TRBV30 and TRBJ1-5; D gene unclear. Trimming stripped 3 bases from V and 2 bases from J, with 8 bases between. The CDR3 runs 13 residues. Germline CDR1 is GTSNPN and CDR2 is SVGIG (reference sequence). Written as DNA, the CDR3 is TGTGCCTGGAGCGGGGAGGGCAATCAGCCCCAGCATTTT. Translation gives CAWSGEGNQPQHF.

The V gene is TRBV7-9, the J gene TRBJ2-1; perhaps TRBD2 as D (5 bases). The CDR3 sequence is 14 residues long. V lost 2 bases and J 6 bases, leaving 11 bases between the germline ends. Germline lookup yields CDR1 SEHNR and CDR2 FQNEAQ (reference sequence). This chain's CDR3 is CASSLKLGPNEQFF. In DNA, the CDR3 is TGTGCCAGCAGCTTAAAACTAGGTCCCAATGAGCAGTTCTTC.

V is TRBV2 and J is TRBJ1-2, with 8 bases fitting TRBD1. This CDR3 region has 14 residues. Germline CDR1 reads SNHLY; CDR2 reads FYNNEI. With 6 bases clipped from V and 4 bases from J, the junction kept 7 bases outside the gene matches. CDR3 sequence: CASSDRTGTYGYTF. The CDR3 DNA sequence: TGTGCCAGCAGCGACCGGACAGGGACCTATGGCTACACCTTC.

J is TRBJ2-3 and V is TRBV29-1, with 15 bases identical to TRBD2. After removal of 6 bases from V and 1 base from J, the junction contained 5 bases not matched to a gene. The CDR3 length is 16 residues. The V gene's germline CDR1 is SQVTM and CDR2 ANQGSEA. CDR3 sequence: CSVGTSGGLRTDTQYF. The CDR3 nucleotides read TGCAGCGTGGGGACTAGCGGGGGGCTCCGCACAGATACGCAGTATTTT.

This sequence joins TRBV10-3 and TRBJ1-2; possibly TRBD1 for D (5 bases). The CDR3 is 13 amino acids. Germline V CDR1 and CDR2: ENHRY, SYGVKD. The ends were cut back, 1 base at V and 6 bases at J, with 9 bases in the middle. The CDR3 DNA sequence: TGTGCCATCAGTGAGTATTTGACAGATGGCTACACCTTC. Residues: CAISEYLTDGYTF.

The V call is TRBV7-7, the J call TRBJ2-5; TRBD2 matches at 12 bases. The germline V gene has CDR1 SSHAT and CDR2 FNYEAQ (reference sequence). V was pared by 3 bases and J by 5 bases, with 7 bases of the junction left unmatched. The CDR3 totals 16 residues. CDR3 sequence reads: CASSFTSGGLVETQYF. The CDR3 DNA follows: TGTGCCAGCAGCTTTACTAGCGGGGGGCTGGTCGAGACCCAGTACTTC.

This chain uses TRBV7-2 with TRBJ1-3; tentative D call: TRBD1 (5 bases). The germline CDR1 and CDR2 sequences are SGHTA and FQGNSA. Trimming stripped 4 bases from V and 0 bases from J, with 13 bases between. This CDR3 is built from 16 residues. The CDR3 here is CASSSLGRHSGNTIYF. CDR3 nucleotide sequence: TGTGCCAGCAGCTCACTGGGGCGACACTCTGGAAACACCATATATTTT.

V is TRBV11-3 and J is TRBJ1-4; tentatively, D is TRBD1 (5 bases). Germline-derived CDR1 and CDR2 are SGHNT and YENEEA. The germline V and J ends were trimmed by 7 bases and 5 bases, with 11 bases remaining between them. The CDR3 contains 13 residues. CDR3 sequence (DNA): TGTGCCAGCAACCAGCAGGGCAATGAAAAACTGTTTTTT. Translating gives CASNQQGNEKLFF.